This entry lists 21 T cell receptor beta chains sequenced from one sample in a study of OX40 agonist ivuxolimab in advanced cancers. Libraries were prepared by immunoSEQ multiplex PCR; TCRdb keeps only in-frame clonotypes and omits some of them. Of 55,000 to 75,000 clones listed, about 93% are singletons. The sequencing used CD4+ or CD8+ T cells sorted from blood, collected in a trial of the OX40 agonist ivuxolimab. These receptors all come from an adult with an advanced solid tumor such as melanoma, head and neck, liver or kidney cancer.

This sequence joins TRBV11-2 and TRBJ2-7, with TRBD2 matching 7 bases. Germline V gives CDR1 SGHAT, CDR2 FQNNGV. The CDR3 extends over 14 amino acids. The trim removed 5 bases at V and 4 bases at J, leaving 8 bases unmatched. CDR3 bases: TGTGCCAGCAGCCCGGGCGGGGGAGGATACGAGCAGTACTTC. It translates to CASSPGGGGYEQYF.

This chain links TRBV18 with TRBJ2-3; tentatively, D is TRBD2 (6 bases). The CDR3 is 15 residues long. Germline V gene sequence: CDR1 KGHSH, CDR2 LQKENI. V gave up 0 bases and J gave up 0 bases, with 7 bases separating them. CDR3 nucleotide sequence: TGTGCCAGCTCACCACCAGGGACTAGCACAGATACGCAGTATTTT. Translation gives CASSPPGTSTDTQYF.

The V gene is TRBV28, the J gene TRBJ2-1; 11 bases align to TRBD2. This CDR3 comprises 14 residues. Germline lookup yields CDR1 MDHEN and CDR2 SYDVKM. Unmatched junction bases numbered 5, after V lost 6 bases and J lost 7 bases. CDR3 in amino acids: CASSSTSGVNEQFF. The CDR3, as DNA: TGTGCCAGCAGCTCGACTAGCGGGGTGAATGAGCAGTTCTTC.

With respect to this clone: At one end the junction does not follow the germline gene, possibly because of a read error. This chain links TRBV7-3 with TRBJ2-7, with 15 nucleotides matching TRBD2. Germline CDR1 reads SGHTA; CDR2 reads FQGTGA. This CDR3 is 19 amino acids long. This CDR3 is CASSLTCGTSGRRSYEQYF. As DNA, the CDR3 is TGTGCCAGCAGCCTAACTTGTGGGACTAGCGGGAGGCGGTCCTACGAGCAGTACTTC.

V usage is TRBV4-2 and J usage is TRBJ2-3, with D possibly TRBD2 on 5 matching bases. Germline CDR1 is LGHNA and CDR2 is YNFKEQ. V lost 0 bases and J lost 7, with 14 bases in between. The CDR3 runs 15 residues. CDR3 DNA: TGTGCCAGCAGCCAAGATTGGCTAGCCGACTATACGCAGTATTTT. Amino acids: CASSQDWLADYTQYF.

The chain recombines TRBV27 with TRBJ2-7, with 11 bases that match TRBD1. CDR3 length equals 16 residues. Unmatched junction bases numbered 8, after V lost 4 bases and J lost 3 bases. Per germline, CDR1 MNHEY and CDR2 SMNVEV (reference sequence). Written as DNA, the CDR3 is TGTGCCAGCAGTTCCGGACAGGGGGCGGAAATCTACGAGCAGTACTTC. Amino acids: CASSSGQGAEIYEQYF.

The rearrangement uses TRBV30 and TRBJ2-4; D might be TRBD1 (5 bases). V was pared by 0 bases and J by 0 bases, with 9 bases between. Germline V gene lookup returns CDR1 GTSNPN and CDR2 SVGIG (reference sequence). The length of the CDR3 is 15 residues. CDR3 coding DNA: TGTGCCTGGAGTGTGGGGCAGATAGCCAAAAACATTCAGTACTTC. Translation: CAWSVGQIAKNIQYF.

The gene calls are TRBV6-1 and TRBJ1-2, with TRBD1 as a possible D gene (6 bases). The CDR3 is 18 residues long. Trimming pared 2 bases from V and 1 base from J, leaving 20 bases between. Germline lookup yields CDR1 MNHNS and CDR2 SASEGT. The CDR3 sequence: CASSERGGPSPLNYGYTF. CDR3 nucleotides: TGTGCCAGCAGTGAAAGGGGGGGACCTTCCCCACTTAACTATGGCTACACCTTC.

The chain employs TRBV28 and TRBJ2-1, with 7 bases that match TRBD2. The CDR3 is 17 amino acids. V gave up 3 bases and J gave up 6 bases; unmatched junction bases: 14. The germline V gene has CDR1 MDHEN and CDR2 SYDVKM. The CDR3 DNA follows: TGTGCCAGCAGTTTCCGGTCCCTCCTGGGGGGGTTCAATGAGCAGTTCTTC. Translated: CASSFRSLLGGFNEQFF.

The chain uses TRBV18 and TRBJ2-5; D not resolved. This CDR3 has 13 amino acids. Trimming shortened V by 0 bases and J by 1 base, and 3 bases separated the two germline ends. CDR1 and CDR2 from the germline V gene are KGHSH and LQKENI. CDR3 residues: CASSPPSQETQYF. CDR3 nucleotide sequence: TGTGCCAGCTCACCACCAAGCCAAGAGACCCAGTACTTC. The variable domain in full, with the rest retrieved from reference TRBV18 and TRBJ2-5, is NAGVMQNPRHLVRRRGQEARLRCSPMKGHSHVYWYRQLPEEGLKFMVYLQKENIIDESGMPKERFSAEFPKEGPSILRIQQVVRGDSAAYFCASSPPSQETQYFGPGTRLLVL.

The chain joins TRBV4-3 to TRBJ2-6; possibly TRBD2 for D (5 bases). The CDR3 is made up of 16 amino acids. CDR1 and CDR2 from the germline V gene are LGHNA and YSLEER. V lost 0 bases and J lost 1, with 7 bases in between. The CDR3 spells CASSQDRGSGANVLTF. The CDR3 region has the DNA TGCGCCAGCAGCCAAGATCGGGGTTCTGGGGCCAACGTCCTGACTTTC.

This chain connects TRBV19 to TRBJ2-7; possibly TRBD1 for D (6 bases). In germline, CDR1 is LNHDA, CDR2 SQIVND (reference sequence). Between the trimmed V and J ends, which lost 5 bases and 7 bases, there was a span of 9 bases. The CDR3 spans 11 residues. CDR3 protein: CASSPGQEQYF. CDR3 DNA sequence: TGTGCCAGTAGTCCCGGACAGGAGCAGTACTTC. Full variable domain (missing parts from reference TRBV19 and TRBJ2-7): DGGITQSPKYLFRKEGQNVTLSCEQNLNHDAMYWYRQDPGQGLRLIYYSQIVNDFQKGDIAEGYSVSREKKESFPLTVTSAQKNPTAFYLCASSPGQEQYFGPGTRLTVT.

In its sample, this clone was seen once. The gene calls are TRBV4-2 and TRBJ2-7; D remains unclear. The CDR3 contains 15 residues. The V gene lost 3 bases and the J gene lost 0 bases, with 12 bases spanning the gap. Germline lookup yields CDR1 LGHNA and CDR2 YNFKEQ. CDR3 DNA sequence: TGTGCCAGCAGCCACCGCTTCCCGGACTCCTACGAGCAGTACTTC. This codes for CASSHRFPDSYEQYF.

In the case of this clone: A read error may produce the germline difference seen at one junction end. The V call is TRBV7-7, the J call TRBJ2-4; 9 positions match TRBD2. The germline V gene has CDR1 SSHAT and CDR2 FNYEAQ (reference sequence). The CDR3 is made up of 16 amino acids. CDR3: CASSSSGVVAKNIQYF. CDR3 coding DNA: TGTGCTAGCAGCTCTAGCGGGGTCGTAGCCAAAAACATTCAGTACTTC.

V and J are TRBV13 and TRBJ2-5; weak D call: TRBD2 (5 bases). Germline V gene lookup returns CDR1 PRHDT and CDR2 FYEKMQ (reference sequence). CDR3 size: 14 residues. Trimming stripped 5 bases from V and 5 bases from J, with 15 bases between. In DNA, the CDR3 is TGTGCCAGCAGCCCCGACCTTGGGGAGGAGACCCAGTACTTC. As protein: CASSPDLGEETQYF. Looking up the rest from reference TRBV13 and TRBJ2-5 gives the full variable domain: AAGVIQSPRHLIKEKRETATLKCYPIPRHDTVYWYQQGPGQDPQFLISFYEKMQSDKGSIPDRFSAQQFSDYHSELNMSSLELGDSALYFCASSPDLGEETQYFGPGTRLLVL.

The rearrangement joins TRBV5-1 to TRBJ2-3, with 7 nucleotides matching TRBD2. The germline V gene has CDR1 SGHRS and CDR2 YFSETQ. The V gene end was trimmed by 1 base and the J gene end by 0 bases; junction bases not matched to a gene: 11. The length of the CDR3 is 18 residues. CDR3 sequence: CASSLLGLAASSTDTQYF. The CDR3 DNA follows: TGCGCCAGCAGCTTGCTCGGTCTAGCGGCATCTAGCACAGATACGCAGTATTTT.

This clone was seen a single time. The V and J genes are TRBV19 and TRBJ2-6; D gene unclear. Deletions cut 3 bases from V and 1 base from J, with 7 bases between. This CDR3 is 15 amino acids long. Per germline, CDR1 LNHDA and CDR2 SQIVND (reference sequence). The CDR3 loop reads CASSITRSGANVLTF. The DNA for the CDR3 is TGTGCCAGTAGTATCACACGTTCTGGGGCCAACGTCCTGACTTTC.

The chain uses TRBV9 and TRBJ2-1; perhaps TRBD1 as D (5 bases). V gave up 3 bases and J gave up 0 bases, with 16 bases separating them. CDR3 length: 17 residues. CDR1 is SGDLS and CDR2 is YYNGEE in the germline V gene. This CDR3 reads CASSDTETGSSYNEQFF. The CDR3 region has the DNA TGTGCCAGCAGCGACACAGAAACAGGAAGCTCCTACAATGAGCAGTTCTTC.

The CDR3 region is CASSRGLAGRKYEQYF. DNA of the CDR3: TGTGCCAGCAGCCGTGGACTAGCGGGAAGAAAGTACGAGCAGTACTTC. The rearrangement uses TRBV13 and TRBJ2-7, with TRBD2 matching over 12 bases. V shed 5 bases and J 4 bases; nucleotides not matched to a gene: 9. Germline V gene data show CDR1 as PRHDT and CDR2 as FYEKMQ (reference sequence). The CDR3 totals 16 residues.

The chain uses TRBV27 and TRBJ1-2; 7 bases fit TRBD1. Germline CDR1 MNHEY, CDR2 SMNVEV (reference sequence). The CDR3 extends over 15 amino acids. V lost 7 bases, J lost 8 bases, and 16 bases stayed unmatched. The CDR3 protein is CASTGQGGEWKGYTF. The DNA for the CDR3 is TGTGCCAGCACCGGCCAGGGGGGGGAATGGAAGGGCTACACCTTC.

The chain joins TRBV21-1 to TRBJ2-7; the tabulated D call, TRBD2, remains unverified against the DNA. TRBV21-1 is assigned pseudogene status. The CDR3 contains 18 residues. The CDR3 loop reads CASSKAVTGGFPLYEQYF. The CDR3 coding sequence is TGTGCCAGCAGCAAAGCCGTAACGGGAGGGTTCCCTTTATACGAGCAGTACTTC.